This is a list of T cell receptor beta chains from one sample in a study of STAT3 mutations in large granular lymphocyte leukemia. Produced via immunoSEQ multiplex PCR; TCRdb's table is partial and in-frame only. The table includes around 39,000 clones, about 88% detected once. Material for sequencing was PBMCs. These TCRs come from a human donor with T large granular lymphocyte leukemia. Some clones in this sample may be carry-over from other donors' samples. Each CDR3 is given with its conserved first and last residue. Not all rows give a size; the values are once, few, many and, for expanded clones, a class.

J gene	V gene	clone size	CDR3 protein
TRBJ1-1	TRBV5-1	NA	CASSPGGRVAEAFF
TRBJ1-5	TRBV18	few	CASSPGVNQPQHF
TRBJ2-1	TRBV5-1	NA	CASSLLASGGTYNEQFF
TRBJ2-5	TRBV2	few	CASTAVETQYF
TRBJ1-6	TRBV4-3	NA	CASSQLTGSHSPLHF
TRBJ1-2	TRBV6-6	NA	CASRPDRGNYGYTF
TRBJ1-2	TRBV29-1	NA	CSVQGAFYGYTF
TRBJ1-2	TRBV5-1	NA	CASSFPDHYGYTF
TRBJ2-7	TRBV7-8	NA	CASRPRQGTYEQYF
TRBJ2-3	TRBV29-1	NA	CSVGEEGGQYF